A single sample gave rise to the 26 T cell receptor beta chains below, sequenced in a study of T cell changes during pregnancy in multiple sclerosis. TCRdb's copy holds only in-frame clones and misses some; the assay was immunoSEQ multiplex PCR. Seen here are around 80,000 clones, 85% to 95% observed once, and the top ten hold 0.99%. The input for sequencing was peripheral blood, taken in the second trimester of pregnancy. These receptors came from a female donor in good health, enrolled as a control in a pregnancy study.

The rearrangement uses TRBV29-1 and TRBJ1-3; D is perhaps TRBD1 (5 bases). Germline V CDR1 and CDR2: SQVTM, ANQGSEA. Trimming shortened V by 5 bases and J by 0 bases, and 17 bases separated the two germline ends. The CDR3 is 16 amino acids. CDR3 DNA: TGCAGCGTTTCGAAGACACTGGACATCTCTGGAAACACCATATATTTT. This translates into CSVSKTLDISGNTIYF. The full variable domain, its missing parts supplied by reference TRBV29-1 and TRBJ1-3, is SAVISQKPSRDICQRGTSLTIQCQVDSQVTMMFWYRQQPGQSLTLIATANQGSEATYESGFVIDKFPISRPNLTFSTLTVSNMSPEDSSIYLCSVSKTLDISGNTIYFGEGSWLTVV.

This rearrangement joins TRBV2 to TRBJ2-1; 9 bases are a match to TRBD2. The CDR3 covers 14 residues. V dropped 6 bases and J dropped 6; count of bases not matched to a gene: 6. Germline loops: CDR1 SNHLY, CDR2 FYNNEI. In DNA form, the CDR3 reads TGTGCCAGCAGGCGGCGGGAGGGCCTCAATGAGCAGTTCTTC. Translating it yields CASRRREGLNEQFF.

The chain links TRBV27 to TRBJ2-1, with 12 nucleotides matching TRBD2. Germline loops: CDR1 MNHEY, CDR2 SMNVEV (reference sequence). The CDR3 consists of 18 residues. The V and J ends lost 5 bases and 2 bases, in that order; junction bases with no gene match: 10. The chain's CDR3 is CASSGPTSGSGTYNEQFF. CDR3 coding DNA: TGTGCCAGCAGTGGACCGACTAGCGGGAGTGGCACCTACAATGAGCAGTTCTTC.

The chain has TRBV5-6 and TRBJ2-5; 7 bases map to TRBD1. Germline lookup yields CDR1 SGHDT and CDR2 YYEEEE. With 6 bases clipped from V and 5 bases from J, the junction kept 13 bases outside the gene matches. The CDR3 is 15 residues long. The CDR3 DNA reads TGTGCCAGCACCGATGCGACAGGGAGTGTGGAGACCCAGTACTTC. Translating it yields CASTDATGSVETQYF.

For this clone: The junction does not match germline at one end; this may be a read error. The CDR3 DNA reads as TGTGCCAGCAGTGAGCTTGGTGAGCCCGAGTATAACTTGATCTTC. It translates to CASSELGEPEYNLIF. The V and J genes are TRBV6-4 and TRBJ2-1; the D is unclear. The CDR3 spans 15 residues. Germline V CDR1 and CDR2: MRHNA, SNTAGT.

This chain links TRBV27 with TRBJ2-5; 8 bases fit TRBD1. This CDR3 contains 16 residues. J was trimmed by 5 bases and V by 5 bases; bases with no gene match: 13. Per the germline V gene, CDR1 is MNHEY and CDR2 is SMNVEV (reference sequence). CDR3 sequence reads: CASSLLYAGGVETQYF. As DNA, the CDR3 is TGTGCCAGCAGTCTCCTCTACGCAGGGGGCGTGGAGACCCAGTACTTC.

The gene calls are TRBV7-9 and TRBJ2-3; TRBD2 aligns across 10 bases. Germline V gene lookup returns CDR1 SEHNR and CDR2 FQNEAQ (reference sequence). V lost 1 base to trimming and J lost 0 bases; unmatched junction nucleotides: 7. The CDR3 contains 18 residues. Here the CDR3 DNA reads TGTGCCAGCAGCTTAGGGAAAGGACTAGCGGAGAGCACAGATACGCAGTATTTT. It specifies CASSLGKGLAESTDTQYF.

This chain's CDR3 is CASSHRQSGANVLTF. The DNA of the CDR3 is TGTGCCAGCAGCCACAGACAGTCTGGGGCCAACGTCCTGACTTTC. The J gene is TRBJ2-6, the V gene TRBV5-4; possibly TRBD1 for D (5 bases). The germline V and J ends were trimmed by 4 bases and 1 base, with 9 bases remaining between them. This CDR3 contains 15 residues. CDR1 is SGHNT, CDR2 YYREEE, per germline (reference sequence).

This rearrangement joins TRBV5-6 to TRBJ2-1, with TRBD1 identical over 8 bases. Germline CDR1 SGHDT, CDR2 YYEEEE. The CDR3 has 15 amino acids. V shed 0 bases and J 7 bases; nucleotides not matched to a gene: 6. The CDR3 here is CASSLGQGSGNEQFF. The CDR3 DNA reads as TGTGCCAGCAGCTTGGGACAGGGGTCTGGGAATGAGCAGTTCTTC.

CDR3 loop: CASSLGSDSSRLFF. CDR3 coding DNA: TGTGCCAGCAGCTTAGGCTCGGACAGTAGTAGGCTGTTTTTT. The chain couples TRBV11-2 to TRBJ1-4, with a possible D match to TRBD1 (6 bases). Trimming took off 1 base at V and 14 bases at J, with 17 bases between the two ends. The CDR3 sequence is 14 residues long. The germline CDR1 and CDR2 sequences are SGHAT and FQNNGV.

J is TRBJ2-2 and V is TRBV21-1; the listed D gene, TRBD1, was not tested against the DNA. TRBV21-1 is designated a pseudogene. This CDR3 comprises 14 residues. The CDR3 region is CATRGREVPGELFF. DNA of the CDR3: TGTGCCACAAGGGGCAGGGAAGTACCCGGGGAGCTGTTTTTT.

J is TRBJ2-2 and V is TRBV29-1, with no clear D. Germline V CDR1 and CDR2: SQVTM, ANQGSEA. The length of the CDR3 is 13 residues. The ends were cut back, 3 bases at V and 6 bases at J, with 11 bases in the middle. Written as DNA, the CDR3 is TGCAGCGTTGACGAGTCCCATGCCGGGGAGCTGTTTTTT. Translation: CSVDESHAGELFF.

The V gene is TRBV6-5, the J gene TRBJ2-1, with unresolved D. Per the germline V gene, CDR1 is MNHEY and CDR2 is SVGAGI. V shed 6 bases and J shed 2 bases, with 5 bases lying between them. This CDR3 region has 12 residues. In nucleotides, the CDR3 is TGTGCCAGCAGCTCTACCTACAATGAGCAGTTCTTC. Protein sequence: CASSSTYNEQFF.

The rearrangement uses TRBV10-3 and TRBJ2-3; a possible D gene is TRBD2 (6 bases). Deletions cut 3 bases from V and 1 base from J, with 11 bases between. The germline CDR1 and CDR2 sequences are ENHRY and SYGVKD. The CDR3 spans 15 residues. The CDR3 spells CAISDQRRGTDTQYF. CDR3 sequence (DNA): TGTGCCATCAGTGACCAGCGGAGGGGCACAGATACGCAGTATTTT.

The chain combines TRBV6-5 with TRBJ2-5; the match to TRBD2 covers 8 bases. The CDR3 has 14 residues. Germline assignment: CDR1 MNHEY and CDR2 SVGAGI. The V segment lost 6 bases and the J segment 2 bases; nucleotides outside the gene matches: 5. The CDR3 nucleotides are TGTGCCAGCAGATCCCCGGGAGGGCAAGAGACCCAGTACTTC. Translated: CASRSPGGQETQYF.

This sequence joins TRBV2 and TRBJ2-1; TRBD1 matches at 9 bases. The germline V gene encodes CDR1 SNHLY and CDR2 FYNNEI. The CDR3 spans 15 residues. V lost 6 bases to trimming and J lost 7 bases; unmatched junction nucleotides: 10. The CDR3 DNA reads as TGTGCCAGCAGGCCGGGACAGGGTCTGGGGAATGAGCAGTTCTTC. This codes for CASRPGQGLGNEQFF.

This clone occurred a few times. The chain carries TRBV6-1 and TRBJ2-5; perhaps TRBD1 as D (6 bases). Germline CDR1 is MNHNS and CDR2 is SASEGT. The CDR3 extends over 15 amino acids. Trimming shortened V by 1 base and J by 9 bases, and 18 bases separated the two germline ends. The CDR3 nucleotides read TGTGCCAGCAGTGAAGGGACCCCCCGGCAGGGGTCCCAGTACTTC. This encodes CASSEGTPRQGSQYF.

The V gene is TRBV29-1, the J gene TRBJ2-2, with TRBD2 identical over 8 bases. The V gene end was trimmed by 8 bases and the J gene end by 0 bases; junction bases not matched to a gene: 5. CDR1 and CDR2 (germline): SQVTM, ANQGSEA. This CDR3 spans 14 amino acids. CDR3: CSFQRGSNTGELFF. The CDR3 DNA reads TGCAGCTTTCAGCGGGGGTCGAACACCGGGGAGCTGTTTTTT.

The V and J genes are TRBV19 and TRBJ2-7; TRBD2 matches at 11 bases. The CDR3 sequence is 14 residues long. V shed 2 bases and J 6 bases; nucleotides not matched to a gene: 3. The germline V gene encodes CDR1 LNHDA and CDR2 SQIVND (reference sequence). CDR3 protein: CASSIRLAGGEQYF. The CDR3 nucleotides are TGTGCCAGTAGTATACGGCTAGCGGGAGGCGAGCAGTACTTC.

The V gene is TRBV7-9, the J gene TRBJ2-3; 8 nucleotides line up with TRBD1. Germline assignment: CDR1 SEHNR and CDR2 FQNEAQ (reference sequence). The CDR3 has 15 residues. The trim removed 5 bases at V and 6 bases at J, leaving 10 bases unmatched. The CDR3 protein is CASSRGGTGVDTQYF. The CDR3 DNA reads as TGTGCCAGCAGCCGTGGGGGGACAGGTGTTGATACGCAGTATTTT.

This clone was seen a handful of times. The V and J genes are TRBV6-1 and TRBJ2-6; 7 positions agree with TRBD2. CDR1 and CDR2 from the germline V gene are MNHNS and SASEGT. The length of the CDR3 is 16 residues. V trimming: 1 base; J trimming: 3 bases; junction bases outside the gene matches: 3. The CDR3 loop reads CASSEGAGVGANVLTF. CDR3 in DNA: TGTGCCAGCAGTGAAGGGGCGGGGGTTGGGGCCAACGTCCTGACTTTC.

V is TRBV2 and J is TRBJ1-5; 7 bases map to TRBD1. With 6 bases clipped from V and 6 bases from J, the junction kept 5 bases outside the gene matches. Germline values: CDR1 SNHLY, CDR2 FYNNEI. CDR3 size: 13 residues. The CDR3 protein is CASRLQGPQPQHF. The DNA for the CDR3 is TGTGCCAGCAGGCTACAGGGGCCTCAGCCCCAGCATTTT. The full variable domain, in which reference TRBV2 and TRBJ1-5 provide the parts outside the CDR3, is EPEVTQTPSHQVTQMGQEVILRCVPISNHLYFYWYRQILGQKVEFLVSFYNNEISEKSEIFDDQFSVERPDGSNFTLKIRSTKLEDSAMYFCASRLQGPQPQHFGDGTRLSIL.

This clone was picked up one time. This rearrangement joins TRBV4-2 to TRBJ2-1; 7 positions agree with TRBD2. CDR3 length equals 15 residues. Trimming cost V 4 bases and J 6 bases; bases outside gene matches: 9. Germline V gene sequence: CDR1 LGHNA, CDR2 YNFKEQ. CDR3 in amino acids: CASSLNAGEVNEQFF. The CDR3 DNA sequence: TGTGCCAGCAGCCTGAATGCGGGAGAAGTCAATGAGCAGTTCTTC.

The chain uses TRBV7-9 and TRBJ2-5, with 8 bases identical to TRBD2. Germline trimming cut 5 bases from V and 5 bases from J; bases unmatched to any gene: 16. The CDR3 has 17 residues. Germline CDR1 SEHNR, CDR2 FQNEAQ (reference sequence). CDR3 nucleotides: TGTGCCAGCAGCCCCGGGGACTTAGCGGGATGGTTGGAGACCCAGTACTTC. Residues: CASSPGDLAGWLETQYF.

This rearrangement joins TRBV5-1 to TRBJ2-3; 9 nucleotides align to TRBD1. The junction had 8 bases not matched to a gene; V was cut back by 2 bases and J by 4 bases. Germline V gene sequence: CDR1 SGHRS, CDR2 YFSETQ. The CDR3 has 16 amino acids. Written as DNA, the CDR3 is TGCGCCAGCAGCTTCGGGACAGGGCGCGGGGCAGATACGCAGTATTTT. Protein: CASSFGTGRGADTQYF.

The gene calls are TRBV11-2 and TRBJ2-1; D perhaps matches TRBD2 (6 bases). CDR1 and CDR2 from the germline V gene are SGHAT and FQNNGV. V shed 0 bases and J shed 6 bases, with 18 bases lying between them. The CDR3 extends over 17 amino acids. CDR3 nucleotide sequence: TGTGCCAGCAGCTTAGATCCAGATCCTAGCGTCGGCAATGAGCAGTTCTTC. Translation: CASSLDPDPSVGNEQFF.